This record concerns one TCR beta chain sequence. Its antigen remains unidentified. The gene names given are mouse names. The read terminates 4 residues ahead of where the CDR3 ends, so the germline J gene completes it. RNA extraction and reverse transcription yielded cDNA as sequencing template. Method: immunoSEQ multiplex PCR; TCRdb's copy keeps in-frame clones and lacks some. Found here are over 100,000 clones, no singletons; the ten largest cover around 19%. This record belongs to a study of CD8+ T cells in alopecia areata. Study-wide background: Female C3H/HeJ recipients aged about 6-10 weeks got skin from C3H/HeJ graft donors aged roughly 6-12 months that had spontaneous alopecia. The study's findings and limits: Sharing of TCR sequences between patients (possibly for HLA-related reasons) was less clear than in mice. Lesional scalp exceeded normal scalp in clonality, especially in alopecia totalis/universalis. Sequences from scalp samples also cover resident alphabeta T cells of normal skin.

The V and J ends lost 5 bases and 5 bases respectively, with 5 bases between them. CDR1 is FNHDT and CDR2 is SITEND in the germline V gene (reference sequence). CDR3 length equals 11 residues. The chain carries TRBV19 and TRBJ2-1; the D is unclear. This TCR was recovered from a C3H/HeJ mouse with alopecia areata. Strain haplotype at MHC: H2-k. Sequencing input: lesional skin. The CDR3 protein is CASSTNAEQFF. The sequenced CDR3 bases are TGTGCCAGCAGCACAAATGCT.